The sequence of this T cell receptor (beta chain) was determined in a study of post-analysis software for immune sequencing data. General study results and limits: Co-batched samples clustered tightly together by F measure.

Turning to this clonotype: The antigen is not known.

Unique molecular identifiers tagged the TCR beta cDNA libraries. TCRdb re-called the PCR reads with MiXCR, one entry per CDR3 protein. The sample records under 900,000 distinct CDR3 sequences, around 53% being singletons. This clonotype was obtained from a girl between 5 and 17 years old with multiple sclerosis. The sequencing sample was made of blood.

The CDR3 DNA follows: TGTGCCACCAGCAGAGAGCTCGGGTTGACTCCCACGGATACGCAGTATTTT. This codes for CATSRELGLTPTDTQYF. V and J are TRBV15 and TRBJ2-3; no clear D gene. This CDR3 comprises 17 residues. Trimming left V 0 bases short and J 6 bases short, with 19 bases between. Per germline, CDR1 LNHNV and CDR2 YYDKDF (reference sequence).